The 26 T cell receptor beta chains listed next were all sequenced from one sample in a study of response to subunit inactivated influenza vaccine. Via MiXCR, TCRdb re-called the RT-PCR reads, giving one row per CDR3 protein. Seen here are fewer than 250,000 distinct CDR3 sequences, approximately 15% observed once, and the top ten hold 20% to 30%. This specimen was CD8+ T cells sorted from PBMCs, taken around 5 days after vaccination. Receptors originate from a man aged 45-60 years who received an inactivated influenza vaccine.

In its sample, this clonotype was seen many times. The CDR3 loop is CASSLNWVSGNTIYF. The CDR3 DNA is TGTGCCAGCAGTTTAAATTGGGTTTCTGGAAACACCATATATTTT. The chain carries TRBV12-3 or TRBV12-4 and TRBJ1-3; no reliable D call. The CDR3 runs 15 residues. V lost 2 bases, J lost 1 base, and 9 bases lay in between.

This sequence joins TRBV11-2 and TRBJ2-1; D unclear. This CDR3 contains 16 residues. Germline loops: CDR1 SGHAT, CDR2 FQNNGV. Trimming pared 2 bases from V and 1 base from J, leaving 12 bases between. Here the CDR3 DNA reads TGTGCCAGCAGCTTAAACCTAGATCGGTCCTACAATGAGCAGTTCTTC. Translated, it gives CASSLNLDRSYNEQFF.

The chain employs TRBV9 and TRBJ2-1; maybe TRBD2 (6 bases). The V and J ends lost 4 bases and 10 bases respectively, with 21 bases between them. Germline V lookup: CDR1 SGDLS, CDR2 YYNGEE. The CDR3 totals 15 residues. The CDR3 sequence is CASSPTDAPGGEQFF. The CDR3 region has the DNA TGTGCCAGCAGCCCGACGGACGCGCCTGGAGGGGAGCAGTTCTTC. Combining the CDR3 with reference TRBV9 and TRBJ2-1 gives the whole variable domain DSGVTQTPKHLITATGQRVTLRCSPRSGDLSVYWYQQSLDQGLQFLIQYYNGEERAKGNILERFSAQQFPDLHSELNLSSLELGDSALYFCASSPTDAPGGEQFFGPGTRLTVL.

Ten or more counts support this clonotype. The chain carries TRBV4-1 and TRBJ2-7; 11 bases are shared with TRBD2. V shed 3 bases and J 1 base; nucleotides not matched to a gene: 2. CDR1 MGHRA and CDR2 YSYEKL come from the germline V gene. The CDR3 spans 15 residues. CDR3 sequence reads: CASSHTSGGSYEQYF. The DNA for the CDR3 is TGCGCCAGCAGCCACACTAGCGGGGGATCCTACGAGCAGTACTTC.

At least ten counts were recorded for this clonotype. V is TRBV20-1 and J is TRBJ2-5, with D possibly matching TRBD1 (6 bases). The ends were cut back, 3 bases at V and 1 base at J, with 18 bases in the middle. Germline V gene sequence: CDR1 DFQATT, CDR2 SNEGSKA (reference sequence). The CDR3 is made up of 16 amino acids. CDR3 in amino acids: CSASFPLDRTQETQYF. In DNA, the CDR3 is TGCAGTGCTAGTTTTCCTTTGGACAGAACCCAAGAGACCCAGTACTTC.

The gene calls are TRBV20-1 and TRBJ2-1, with no clear D. Trimming left V 1 base short and J 0 bases short, with 7 bases between. This CDR3 is 14 amino acids long. Germline V gives CDR1 DFQATT, CDR2 SNEGSKA (reference sequence). CDR3 residues: CSARAQNSYNEQFF. In DNA form, the CDR3 reads TGCAGTGCTAGAGCACAAAACTCCTACAATGAGCAGTTCTTC.

This clonotype has at least ten counts. The V and J genes are TRBV18 and TRBJ2-7; possible D gene TRBD2, 5 bases. This CDR3 is built from 14 residues. The V gene's germline CDR1 is KGHSH and CDR2 LQKENI. V lost 3 bases and J lost 2, with 11 bases in between. The CDR3 is CASSPRPEAYEQYF. CDR3 coding DNA: TGTGCCAGCTCACCCCGCCCGGAGGCCTACGAGCAGTACTTC.

A few counts support this clonotype. The gene calls are TRBV30 and TRBJ2-5; 11 positions agree with TRBD2. The CDR3 length is 15 residues. The J segment lost 5 bases and the V segment lost 7 bases, leaving 12 bases of the junction unmatched. From germline, CDR1 is GTSNPN and CDR2 SVGIG (reference sequence). DNA of the CDR3: TGTGCCTACCGGTTTAGCGGGGGGGCCCTGGAGACCCAGTACTTC. It encodes CAYRFSGGALETQYF.

The chain is built from TRBV6-2 or TRBV6-3 and TRBJ2-7; D is unclear. V gave up 0 bases and J gave up 5 bases, with 17 bases separating them. This CDR3 has 16 amino acids. CDR1 and CDR2 from the germline V gene are MNHEY and SVGEGT. CDR3 sequence reads: CASSYSGLTLRDEQYF. CDR3 nucleotides: TGTGCCAGCAGTTACTCGGGGTTGACACTAAGGGACGAGCAGTACTTC.

The chain recombines TRBV29-1 with TRBJ1-1, with a possible D match to TRBD1 (6 bases). The CDR3 is 13 amino acids. Looked up from germline, CDR1 is SQVTM and CDR2 is ANQGSEA. Trimming took 3 bases from V and 3 from J, leaving 11 bases between them. The CDR3 region has the DNA TGCAGCGTTGAGTCAGGGGCCGACACTGAAGCTTTCTTT. Protein product: CSVESGADTEAFF.

This clonotype was counted a few times. The DNA is omitted, as the CDR3 cannot be located on it reliably, and the CDR3 follows TCRdb's listing. This chain uses TRBV7-5 with TRBJ2-7; no check of the table's D call, TRBD1, against the DNA was made. TRBV7-5 is annotated as a pseudogene. The CDR3 sequence runs 19 residues, both termini included. CDR3 in amino acids: CISVPEAHSRDRESPEQYF.

This clonotype was recorded a few times. This chain links TRBV10-1 with TRBJ2-5; D is unresolved. V dropped 3 bases and J dropped 3 bases, with 17 bases sitting between them. CDR1 and CDR2 from the germline V gene are WNHNN and SYGVQD (reference sequence). This CDR3 is built from 16 residues. The CDR3 region has the DNA TGCGCCAGCAGTGATTTCCAGGCGGCCCACAAAGAGACCCAGTACTTC. Its translation is CASSDFQAAHKETQYF.

This clonotype has more than one count but fewer than ten. The rearrangement uses TRBV6-5 and TRBJ2-1; the D gene could be TRBD1 or TRBD2 (6 bases each). The germline V gene has CDR1 MNHEY and CDR2 SVGAGI. The ends were cut back, 0 bases at V and 5 bases at J, with 14 bases in the middle. CDR3 length: 16 amino acids. DNA for the CDR3: TGTGCCAGCAGTTACTCGGGCTATAGGGGGGACAATGAGCAGTTCTTC. As protein: CASSYSGYRGDNEQFF.

The chain is built from TRBV7-9 and TRBJ2-7; 9 positions agree with TRBD1. CDR3 length: 16 amino acids. In germline, CDR1 is SEHNR, CDR2 FQNEAQ (reference sequence). J gave up 3 bases and V 5 bases, and 11 bases lay outside the gene matches. This chain's CDR3 is CASSPTQGAEIYEQYF. The CDR3 region has the DNA TGTGCCAGCAGCCCCACACAGGGGGCGGAGATCTACGAGCAGTACTTC. Combining the CDR3 with reference TRBV7-9 and TRBJ2-7 gives the whole variable domain DTGVSQNPRHKITKRGQNVTFRCDPISEHNRLYWYRQTLGQGPEFLTYFQNEAQLEKSRLLSDRFSAERPKGSFSTLEIQRTEQGDSAMYLCASSPTQGAEIYEQYFGPGTRLTVT.

The chain carries TRBV11-1 and TRBJ2-6; 8 bases fit TRBD1. Germline CDR1 reads SGHAT; CDR2 reads FQDESV (reference sequence). The CDR3 spans 18 residues. Germline trimming cut 1 base from V and 0 bases from J; bases unmatched to any gene: 5. As DNA, the CDR3 is TGTGCCAGCAGCTTAGTCCCGGGACAGGTCTCTGGGGCCAACGTCCTGACTTTC. It codes for CASSLVPGQVSGANVLTF.

The chain carries TRBV5-6 and TRBJ1-4; the D gene is possibly TRBD1 (5 bases). The CDR3 totals 14 residues. V shed 4 bases and J shed 8 bases, with 15 bases lying between them. Germline V gene data show CDR1 as SGHDT and CDR2 as YYEEEE. The CDR3 protein is CASSEVGREEKLFF. The CDR3 DNA is TGTGCCAGCAGCGAGGTGGGACGGGAAGAAAAACTGTTTTTT.

V usage is TRBV4-2 and J usage is TRBJ2-3; D gene unclear. The V end was cut by 0 bases, the J end by 0 bases, with 10 bases between. Germline CDR1 reads LGHNA; CDR2 reads YNFKEQ. The CDR3 sequence is 16 residues long. As DNA, the CDR3 is TGTGCCAGCAGCCAAGAGCGGTACCTAAGCACAGATACGCAGTATTTT. Protein sequence: CASSQERYLSTDTQYF.

This clonotype has only a few counts. This chain links TRBV4-3 with TRBJ2-5; D is undetermined. V was clipped by 0 bases and J by 3 bases, with 11 bases between them. The V gene's germline CDR1 is LGHNA and CDR2 YSLEER. The CDR3 runs 15 residues. The CDR3 reads CASSQDFAGEETQYF. The CDR3 nucleotides are TGCGCCAGCAGCCAAGATTTTGCAGGTGAAGAGACCCAGTACTTC.

This chain connects TRBV5-6 to TRBJ2-1, with a weak D call TRBD1 (5 bases). CDR1 and CDR2 from the germline V gene are SGHDT and YYEEEE. The CDR3 is 12 amino acids. V was shortened by 1 base and J by 8 bases, with 7 bases between the two germline ends. CDR3 sequence reads: CASSLQGDEQFF. Here the CDR3 DNA reads TGTGCCAGCAGCTTGCAGGGCGATGAGCAGTTCTTC.

This clonotype came up many times. The chain recombines TRBV4-1 with TRBJ2-7; no firm D call. The CDR3 is 15 residues long. V lost 0 bases and J 0 bases, leaving 9 bases between the germline ends. The germline V gene encodes CDR1 MGHRA and CDR2 YSYEKL. In nucleotides, the CDR3 is TGCGCCAGCAGCCAAGAGCAGGTCCCCTCCTACGAGCAGTACTTC. Protein sequence: CASSQEQVPSYEQYF.

The V and J genes are TRBV7-2 and TRBJ2-7; 7 bases line up with TRBD1. From germline, CDR1 is SGHTA and CDR2 FQGNSA. V lost 2 bases to trimming and J lost 4 bases; unmatched junction nucleotides: 11. The CDR3 contains 16 residues. CDR3 amino acids: CASSLFRGGSWYEQYF. CDR3 sequence (DNA): TGTGCCAGCAGCTTATTTCGAGGGGGCTCTTGGTACGAGCAGTACTTC.

This chain uses TRBV11-1 with TRBJ2-1; D unclear. The CDR3 has 16 residues. Germline lookup yields CDR1 SGHAT and CDR2 FQDESV (reference sequence). The ends were cut back, 3 bases at V and 0 bases at J, with 12 bases in the middle. The CDR3 protein is CASSLTAESSYNEQFF. The CDR3 DNA follows: TGTGCCAGCAGCTTGACGGCTGAGAGCTCCTACAATGAGCAGTTCTTC. Full variable domain (outside the CDR3, taken from reference TRBV11-1 and TRBJ2-1): EAEVAQSPRYKITEKSQAVAFWCDPISGHATLYWYRQILGQGPELLVQFQDESVVDDSQLPKDRFSAERLKGVDSTLKIQPAELGDSAMYLCASSLTAESSYNEQFFGPGTRLTVL.

This chain connects TRBV11-2 to TRBJ1-1; 8 bases are shared with TRBD1. V trimming: 2 bases; J trimming: 1 base; junction bases outside the gene matches: 6. Germline assignment: CDR1 SGHAT and CDR2 FQNNGV. The CDR3 has 16 residues. The CDR3 protein is CASSLTGQGSNTEAFF. The DNA for the CDR3 is TGTGCCAGCAGCTTAACCGGACAGGGATCGAACACTGAAGCTTTCTTT.

The V and J genes are TRBV25-1 and TRBJ1-6, with TRBD1 matching over 8 bases. The V gene's germline CDR1 is MGHDK and CDR2 SYGVNS. V shed 6 bases, J shed 10 bases, and the junction held 5 bases outside the gene matches. This CDR3 spans 13 amino acids. The CDR3 nucleotides are TGTGCCAGCAGGACAGGGGATTTCTCACCCCTCCACTTT. It translates to CASRTGDFSPLHF.

This clonotype appeared a few times. The chain couples TRBV6-4 to TRBJ2-3; 11 bases align to TRBD2. V was clipped by 6 bases and J by 0 bases; unmatched bases: 5. CDR3 length equals 16 residues. Germline V gene sequence: CDR1 MRHNA, CDR2 SNTAGT. CDR3 residues: CASSAASGGSTDTQYF. CDR3 nucleotide sequence: TGTGCCAGCAGCGCCGCTAGCGGGGGGAGCACAGATACGCAGTATTTT.

The J gene is TRBJ1-2, the V gene TRBV28; no definite D call. The V and J ends lost 2 bases and 0 bases respectively, with 10 bases between them. CDR3 size: 15 residues. Germline CDR1 reads MDHEN; CDR2 reads SYDVKM. CDR3 DNA: TGTGCCAGCAGTTTAGGCAGTTCTTCTAACTATGGCTACACCTTC. Translating it yields CASSLGSSSNYGYTF.